The next 9 T cell receptor beta chains were all read from a single sample in a study of cytomegalovirus exposure and HLA in healthy donors. Primers: 60 Vbeta forward and 13 Jbeta reverse. Method: immunoSEQ multiplex PCR; TCRdb's copy keeps in-frame clones and lacks some. The table includes under 120,000 clones, roughly 69% detected once. The specimen was PBMCs. These receptors originate from a man aged 25 to 40 in good health and CMV-seropositive.

The V call is TRBV14, the J call TRBJ1-6; tentative D call: TRBD1 (6 bases). CDR1 SGHDN and CDR2 FVKESK come from the germline V gene. The V gene lost 0 bases and the J gene lost 5 bases, with 14 bases spanning the gap. The CDR3 runs 17 residues. The CDR3 nucleotides read TGTGCCAGCAGCCAAGAGTCAGGGGCGGACCATAATTCACCCCTCCACTTT. Translating it yields CASSQESGADHNSPLHF. Filled out from reference TRBV14 and TRBJ1-6, the complete variable domain reads EAGVTQFPSHSVIEKGQTVTLRCDPISGHDNLYWYRRVMGKEIKFLLHFVKESKQDESGMPNNRFLAERTGGTYSTLKVQPAELEDSGVYFCASSQESGADHNSPLHFGNGTRLTVT.

The chain links TRBV2 to TRBJ2-1; D perhaps matches TRBD1 (5 bases). This CDR3 has 15 amino acids. Germline V gene lookup returns CDR1 SNHLY and CDR2 FYNNEI. V lost 2 bases and J 4 bases, leaving 12 bases between the germline ends. CDR3 amino acids: CASSEQGPWYNEQFF. CDR3 DNA sequence: TGTGCCAGCAGTGAACAGGGTCCGTGGTACAATGAGCAGTTCTTC.

The chain has TRBV5-6 and TRBJ2-5; 10 nucleotides align to TRBD1. The CDR3 spans 16 residues. Germline V gene sequence: CDR1 SGHDT, CDR2 YYEEEE. J was trimmed by 4 bases and V by 3 bases; bases with no gene match: 9. For the CDR3, the DNA is TGTGCCAGCAGCTCGACAGGGGGCGGGAGTGGAGAGACCCAGTACTTC. This encodes CASSSTGGGSGETQYF.

The chain is built from TRBV30 and TRBJ1-1, with a weak D call TRBD1 (5 bases). Germline-derived CDR1 and CDR2 are GTSNPN and SVGIG (reference sequence). V was shortened by 5 bases and J by 0 bases, with 19 bases between the two germline ends. The CDR3 loop spans 16 amino acids. The DNA for the CDR3 is TGTGCCTGGGGGCGGCAGGGTGGAAACATGAACACTGAAGCTTTCTTT. Its protein is CAWGRQGGNMNTEAFF.

The CDR3 DNA is TGTGCCAGCAGCATACAAGGCAGGGTCACCGGGGAGCTGTTTTTT. This translates into CASSIQGRVTGELFF. J is TRBJ2-2 and V is TRBV7-9; D is possibly TRBD1 (5 bases). Germline V CDR1 and CDR2: SEHNR, FQNEAQ (reference sequence). Deletions cut 5 bases from V and 4 bases from J, with 14 bases between. The CDR3 sequence is 15 residues long.

The table lists this clone with a few counts. The chain couples TRBV21-1 to TRBJ2-5; the table assigns TRBD2, which was not confirmed against the DNA. TRBV21-1 is labeled a pseudogene. This CDR3 contains 16 residues. The CDR3 is CASLKHVSGPGETQYF. The CDR3 coding sequence is TGTGCCAGCCTCAAACACGTTAGCGGCCCTGGGGAGACCCAGTACTTC.

This chain links TRBV9 with TRBJ1-3; tentatively, D is TRBD1 (5 bases). V gave up 5 bases and J gave up 0 bases, with 12 bases separating them. CDR1 and CDR2 from the germline V gene are SGDLS and YYNGEE. The CDR3 consists of 15 residues. CDR3 sequence reads: CASSATEFSGNTIYF. The DNA for the CDR3 is TGTGCCAGCAGTGCGACAGAATTCTCTGGAAACACCATATATTTT.

The rearrangement links TRBV19 to TRBJ2-1; D gene uncertain. Deletions cut 5 bases from V and 4 bases from J, with 12 bases between. CDR3 length equals 14 residues. Germline V gives CDR1 LNHDA, CDR2 SQIVND (reference sequence). CDR3 sequence: CASSVGGVYNEQFF. DNA for the CDR3: TGTGCCAGTAGTGTCGGCGGAGTGTACAATGAGCAGTTCTTC.

The table lists this clone with a few counts. The chain has TRBV13 and TRBJ2-7, with 8 nucleotides matching TRBD2. The CDR3 is made up of 17 amino acids. Germline V gene data show CDR1 as PRHDT and CDR2 as FYEKMQ (reference sequence). V gave up 5 bases and J gave up 0 bases; unmatched junction bases: 12. This CDR3 reads CASSITAGGLSSYEQYF. CDR3 bases: TGTGCCAGCAGCATCACGGCGGGGGGACTGAGCTCCTACGAGCAGTACTTC. Complete variable domain (other parts from reference TRBV13 and TRBJ2-7): AAGVIQSPRHLIKEKRETATLKCYPIPRHDTVYWYQQGPGQDPQFLISFYEKMQSDKGSIPDRFSAQQFSDYHSELNMSSLELGDSALYFCASSITAGGLSSYEQYFGPGTRLTVT.